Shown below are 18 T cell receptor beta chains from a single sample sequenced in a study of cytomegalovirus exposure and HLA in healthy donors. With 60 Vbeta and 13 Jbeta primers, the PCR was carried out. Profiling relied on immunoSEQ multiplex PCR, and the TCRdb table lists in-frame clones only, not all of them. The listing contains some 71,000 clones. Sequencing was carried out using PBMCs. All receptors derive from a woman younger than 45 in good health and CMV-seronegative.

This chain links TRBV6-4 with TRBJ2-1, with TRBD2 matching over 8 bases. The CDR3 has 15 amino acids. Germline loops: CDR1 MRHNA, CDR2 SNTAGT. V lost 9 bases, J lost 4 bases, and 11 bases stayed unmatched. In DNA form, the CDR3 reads TGTGCCAGGCCTACCGGGACTAGTCAATACAATGAGCAGTTCTTC. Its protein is CARPTGTSQYNEQFF.

The CDR3 sequence: CASSEAGLSTDTQYF. The CDR3, as DNA: TGTGCCAGCAGTGAGGCAGGACTCTCCACAGATACGCAGTATTTT. The genes are TRBV2 and TRBJ2-3; possibly TRBD2 for D (5 bases). Germline CDR1 SNHLY, CDR2 FYNNEI. This CDR3 is built from 15 residues. V dropped 3 bases and J dropped 2 bases, with 12 bases sitting between them.

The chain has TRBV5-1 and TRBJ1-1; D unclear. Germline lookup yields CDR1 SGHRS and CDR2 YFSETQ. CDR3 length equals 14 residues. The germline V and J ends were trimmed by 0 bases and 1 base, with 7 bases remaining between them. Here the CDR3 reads CASSLDSSNTEAFF. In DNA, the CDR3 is TGCGCCAGCAGCTTGGACAGCTCGAACACTGAAGCTTTCTTT.

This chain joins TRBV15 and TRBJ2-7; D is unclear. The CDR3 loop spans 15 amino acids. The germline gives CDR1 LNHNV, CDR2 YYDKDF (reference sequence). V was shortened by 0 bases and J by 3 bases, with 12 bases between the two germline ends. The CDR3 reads CATSREQGSGYEQYF. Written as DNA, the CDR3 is TGTGCCACCAGCAGAGAGCAAGGTTCAGGCTACGAGCAGTACTTC.

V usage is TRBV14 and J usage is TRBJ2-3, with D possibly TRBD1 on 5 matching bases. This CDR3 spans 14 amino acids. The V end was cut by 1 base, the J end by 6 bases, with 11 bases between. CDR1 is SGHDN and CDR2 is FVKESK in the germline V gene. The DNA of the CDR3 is TGTGCCAGCAGCCAAGGGCAGGGTGCGGATACGCAGTATTTT. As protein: CASSQGQGADTQYF.

Written as DNA, the CDR3 is TGTGCCAGCAGTTCCGGGACACGGGCCTACGAGCAGTACTTC. Translating gives CASSSGTRAYEQYF. This chain uses TRBV6-1 with TRBJ2-7; a possible D gene is TRBD1 (6 bases). This CDR3 comprises 14 residues. CDR1 is MNHNS, CDR2 SASEGT, per germline. The V gene lost 5 bases and the J gene lost 2 bases, with 13 bases spanning the gap.

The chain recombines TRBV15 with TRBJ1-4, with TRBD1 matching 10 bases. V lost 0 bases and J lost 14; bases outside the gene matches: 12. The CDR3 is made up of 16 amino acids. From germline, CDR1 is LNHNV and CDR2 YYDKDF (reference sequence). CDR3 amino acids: CATSREMGQGPVTLFF. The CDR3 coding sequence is TGTGCCACCAGCAGAGAAATGGGACAGGGGCCTGTGACGCTGTTTTTT.

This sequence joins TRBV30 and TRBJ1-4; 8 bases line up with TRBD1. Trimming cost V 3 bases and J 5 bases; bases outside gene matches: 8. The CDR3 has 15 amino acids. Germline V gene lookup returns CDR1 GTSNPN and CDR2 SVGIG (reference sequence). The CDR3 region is CAWRPGQGVNEKLFF. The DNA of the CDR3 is TGTGCCTGGAGGCCCGGACAGGGCGTGAATGAAAAACTGTTTTTT.

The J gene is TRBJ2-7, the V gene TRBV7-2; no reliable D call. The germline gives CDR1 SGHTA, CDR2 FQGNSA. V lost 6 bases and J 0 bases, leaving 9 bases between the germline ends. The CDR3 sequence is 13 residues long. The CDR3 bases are TGTGCCAGCAGGCGTCCGAGCTCCTACGAGCAGTACTTC. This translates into CASRRPSSYEQYF.

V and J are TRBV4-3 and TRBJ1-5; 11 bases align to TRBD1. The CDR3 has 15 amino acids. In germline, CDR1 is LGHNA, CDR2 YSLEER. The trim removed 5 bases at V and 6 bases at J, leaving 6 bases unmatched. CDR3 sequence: CASSSGTGGTQPQHF. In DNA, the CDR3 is TGCGCCAGCAGCTCCGGGACAGGGGGAACTCAGCCCCAGCATTTT.

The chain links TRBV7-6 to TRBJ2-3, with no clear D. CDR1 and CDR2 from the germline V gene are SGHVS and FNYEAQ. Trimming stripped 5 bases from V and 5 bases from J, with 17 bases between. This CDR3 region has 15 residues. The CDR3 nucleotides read TGTGCCAGCAGCCCGATAGCCCCGCGGCGAGATACGCAGTATTTT. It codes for CASSPIAPRRDTQYF.

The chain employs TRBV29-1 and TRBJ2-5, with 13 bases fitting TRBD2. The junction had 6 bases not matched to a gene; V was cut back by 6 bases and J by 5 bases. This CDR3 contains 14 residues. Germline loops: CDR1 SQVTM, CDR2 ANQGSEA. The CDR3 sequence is CSVSTSGRLETQYF. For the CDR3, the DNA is TGCAGCGTCTCGACTAGCGGGAGGCTTGAGACCCAGTACTTC.

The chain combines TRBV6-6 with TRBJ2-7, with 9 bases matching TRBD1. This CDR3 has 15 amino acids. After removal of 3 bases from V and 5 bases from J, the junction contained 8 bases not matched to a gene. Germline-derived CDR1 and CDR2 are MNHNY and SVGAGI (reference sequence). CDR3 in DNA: TGTGCCAGCAGTTATCGGCACACAGGGGGCGACGAGCAGTACTTC. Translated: CASSYRHTGGDEQYF.

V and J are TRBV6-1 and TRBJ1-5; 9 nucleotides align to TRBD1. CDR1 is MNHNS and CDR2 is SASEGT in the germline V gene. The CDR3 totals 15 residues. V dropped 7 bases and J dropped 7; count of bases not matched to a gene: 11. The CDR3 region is CASNGGETGGQPQHF. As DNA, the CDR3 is TGTGCCAGCAACGGGGGCGAAACAGGGGGCCAGCCCCAGCATTTT.

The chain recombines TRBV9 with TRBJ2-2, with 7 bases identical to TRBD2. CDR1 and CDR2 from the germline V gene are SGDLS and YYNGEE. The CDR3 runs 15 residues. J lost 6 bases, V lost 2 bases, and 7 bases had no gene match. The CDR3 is CASSVLAAGAGELFF. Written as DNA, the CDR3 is TGTGCCAGCAGCGTCCTAGCGGCGGGGGCCGGGGAGCTGTTTTTT.

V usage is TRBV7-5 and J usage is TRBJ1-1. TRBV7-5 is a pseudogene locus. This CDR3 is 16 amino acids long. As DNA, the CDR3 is TGTGCCAGAAGCTTAGGGTCAGCGCGGGGGAACACTGAAGCTTTCTTT. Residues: CARSLGSARGNTEAFF.

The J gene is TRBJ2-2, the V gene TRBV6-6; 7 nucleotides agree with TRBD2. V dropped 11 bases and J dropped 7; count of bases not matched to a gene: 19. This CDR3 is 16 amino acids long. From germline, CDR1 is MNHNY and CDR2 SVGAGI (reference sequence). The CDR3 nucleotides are TGTGCCGTCCTTCGATGGGGGAGGGCCGGGGACGGGGAGCTGTTTTTT. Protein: CAVLRWGRAGDGELFF.

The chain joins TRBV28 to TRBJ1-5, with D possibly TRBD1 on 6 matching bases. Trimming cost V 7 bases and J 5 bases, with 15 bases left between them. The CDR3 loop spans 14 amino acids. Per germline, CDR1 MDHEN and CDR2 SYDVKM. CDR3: CASTSGQIDQPQHF. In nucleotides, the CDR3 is TGTGCCAGCACTTCCGGACAGATCGATCAGCCCCAGCATTTT.